This T cell receptor (beta chain) was sequenced for a study of OX40 agonist ivuxolimab in advanced cancers. At the level of the study: Each patient was given ivuxolimab into a vein every 2 weeks, at 0.01 to 10 mg/kg. Cancers in dose escalation were hepatocellular, melanoma, renal cell and head and neck. Study-wide findings and caveats: On average, a greater number of expanded clones characterised CD8+ T cells relative to CD4+.

A remark on this clone: What it recognizes is unknown.

CDR1 MNHNS and CDR2 SASEGT come from the germline V gene. The CDR3 is made up of 18 amino acids. Trimming removed 3 bases at V and 0 bases at J, with 17 bases between. TCRdb keeps only in-frame clones here, not all; method: immunoSEQ multiplex PCR. The sample yields 77,000 or so clones, over 80% seen once. The chain is built from TRBV6-1 and TRBJ2-2; the D call may be TRBD1 or TRBD2 (6 bases each). This clonotype originated in an adult with an advanced solid tumor such as melanoma, head and neck, liver or kidney cancer. The sample in question was CD4+ or CD8+ T cells sorted from blood, obtained in a trial of the OX40 agonist ivuxolimab. The CDR3: CASSDPRGGSTNTGELFF. CDR3 DNA: TGTGCCAGCAGTGACCCGAGAGGGGGGAGTACGAACACCGGGGAGCTGTTTTTT.